This T cell receptor beta chain was recovered during a study of shared clonotypes between healthy human individuals. Overall study findings and caveats: A generally larger estimated richness was seen in naive subsets than in memory subsets. Sharing of clonotypes among donors was expected to vary with sequencing depth.

CDR3 size: 14 residues. Trimming pared 1 base from V and 7 bases from J, leaving 11 bases between. Germline loops: CDR1 SGHTA, CDR2 FQGNSA. Repertoires were generated with immunoSEQ multiplex PCR, while TCRdb's copy carries only in-frame clones and drops some. Of a few million clones listed, approximately 95% were seen once; the top ten hold 0.39%. Note on this clone: The antigen is not known.

This sequence was found in a man aged 18 to 29 in good health. Some clones in this sample may be carry-over from other donors' samples. The chain combines TRBV7-2 with TRBJ2-4, with a weak D call TRBD2 (6 bases). The source material was naive CD4+ T cells from PBMCs. Subset given: CD45RA+ positively selected. Here the CDR3 reads CASSLEAGTNIQYF. CDR3 DNA sequence: TGTGCCAGCAGCTTAGAGGCGGGGACGAACATTCAGTACTTC.